The rows below give T cell receptor beta chains drawn from one sample of a study of shared clonotypes between healthy human individuals. Using immunoSEQ multiplex PCR, the repertoire was profiled, and TCRdb retains in-frame clones only, with some absent. The sample carries about 2.4 million clones, over 85% recorded once. The sequencing sample was made of naive CD4+ T cells from PBMCs. All receptors derive from a man aged 18 to 35 in good health. Some clones in this sample may be carry-over from other donors' samples. Both conserved end residues are part of each CDR3. A D gene is named only where the DNA matches it firmly. A row's size may be missing; if present it is once, few, many or a size class.

CDR3nt: TGTGCCAGCAGCCACACGGACGGCTCCCAAGAGACCCAGTACTTC
CDR3aa: CASSHTDGSQETQYF
d_gene: -
abundance: once
v_gene: TRBV11-2
j_gene: TRBJ2-5

CDR3nt: TGTGCCAGCTCTCGTGACAGGGGTAATGAAAAACTGTTTTTT
CDR3aa: CASSRDRGNEKLFF
d_gene: TRBD1
abundance: -
v_gene: TRBV18
j_gene: TRBJ1-4

CDR3nt: TGTGCCAGCAGCTTGTACCCAGGCCGGAGTCAAGAGACCCAGTACTTC
CDR3aa: CASSLYPGRSQETQYF
d_gene: -
abundance: -
v_gene: TRBV5-4
j_gene: TRBJ2-5

CDR3nt: TGCGCCAGCAGTGACCGGACAGGGTTAACCGGGGAGCTGTTTTTT
CDR3aa: CASSDRTGLTGELFF
d_gene: TRBD1
abundance: -
v_gene: TRBV5-1
j_gene: TRBJ2-2

CDR3nt: TGTGCCAGCAGCTTGAGTCAGGGGGCGAGTGGCTACACCTTC
CDR3aa: CASSLSQGASGYTF
d_gene: TRBD1
abundance: -
v_gene: TRBV4-2
j_gene: TRBJ1-2

CDR3nt: TGTGCCAGCAGTTTTAGGACTGGTTACGAGCAGTACTTC
CDR3aa: CASSFRTGYEQYF
d_gene: -
abundance: -
v_gene: TRBV27
j_gene: TRBJ2-7

CDR3nt: TGTGCCAGCAGCAAAGGGGGGCGCGAGGATGATTTT
CDR3aa: CASSKGGREDDF
d_gene: -
abundance: -
v_gene: TRBV28
j_gene: TRBJ1-5

CDR3nt: TGTGCCAGCAGTGACCCCGCGATGCGGGGCAATGGCTACACCTTC
CDR3aa: CASSDPAMRGNGYTF
d_gene: -
abundance: -
v_gene: TRBV25-1
j_gene: TRBJ1-2

CDR3nt: TGTGCCAGCAGCGAGGGGCGGGACACCGGGGAGCTGTTTTTT
CDR3aa: CASSEGRDTGELFF
d_gene: -
abundance: -
v_gene: TRBV9
j_gene: TRBJ2-2

CDR3nt: TGTGCCAGCAGGGCGTGGACGGCTCTTAACTATGGCTACACCTTC
CDR3aa: CASRAWTALNYGYTF
d_gene: -
abundance: -
v_gene: TRBV28
j_gene: TRBJ1-2

CDR3nt: TGTGCCAGCAGCGTAGCCGGAGGAGCCTATGGCTACACCTTC
CDR3aa: CASSVAGGAYGYTF
d_gene: -
abundance: few
v_gene: TRBV9
j_gene: TRBJ1-2

CDR3nt: TGTGCCAGCAGTCATATCCGGGACAGGACCCGCCAGTGGACCCAGTACTTC
CDR3aa: CASSHIRDRTRQWTQYF
d_gene: TRBD1
abundance: -
v_gene: TRBV28
j_gene: TRBJ2-5

CDR3nt: TGTGCCAGCAGAGGGAGGGCCTTCGCCGGGGAGCTGTTTTTT
CDR3aa: CASRGRAFAGELFF
d_gene: TRBD2
abundance: once
v_gene: TRBV9
j_gene: TRBJ2-2

CDR3nt: TGTGCCAGCAGCTTAGGTCCCGTGGGAGAGACCCAGTACTTC
CDR3aa: CASSLGPVGETQYF
d_gene: -
abundance: once
v_gene: TRBV7-2
j_gene: TRBJ2-5

CDR3nt: TGCGCCAGCAGTGACCTGACAGTTCTAGCCAAAAACATTCAGTACTTC
CDR3aa: CASSDLTVLAKNIQYF
d_gene: -
abundance: -
v_gene: TRBV10-2
j_gene: TRBJ2-4

CDR3nt: TGTGCCAGCAGCCCCCTGGGACCGGACGGGACCACAGATACGCAGTATTTT
CDR3aa: CASSPLGPDGTTDTQYF
d_gene: -
abundance: -
v_gene: TRBV5-6
j_gene: TRBJ2-3

CDR3nt: TGTGCCAGCAGCTTCAGAAGTGCCGGGAGTGCGGCCTCCTACGAGCAGTACTTC
CDR3aa: CASSFRSAGSAASYEQYF
d_gene: -
abundance: -
v_gene: TRBV7-6
j_gene: TRBJ2-7

CDR3nt: TGTGCCAGCAGTTCCCCCACTGAGGACAGTGGCTACACCTTC
CDR3aa: CASSSPTEDSGYTF
d_gene: -
abundance: -
v_gene: TRBV28
j_gene: TRBJ1-2

CDR3nt: TGTGCCACCAGCAGAGAATTGGCTCCATCCTACGAGCAGTACTTC
CDR3aa: CATSRELAPSYEQYF
d_gene: -
abundance: -
v_gene: TRBV15
j_gene: TRBJ2-7

CDR3nt: TGTGCCTGGAGTGGACAGGGGGCTTACGAGCAGTACTTC
CDR3aa: CAWSGQGAYEQYF
d_gene: TRBD1
abundance: -
v_gene: TRBV30
j_gene: TRBJ2-7

CDR3nt: TGTGCCAGCAGCTTAAGGACAGGGGGCTGGAATGAGCAGTTCTTC
CDR3aa: CASSLRTGGWNEQFF
d_gene: TRBD1
abundance: once
v_gene: TRBV7-3
j_gene: TRBJ2-1

CDR3nt: TGTGCCATCAGTGACAACCAAGAGACCCAGTACTTC
CDR3aa: CAISDNQETQYF
d_gene: -
abundance: -
v_gene: TRBV10-3
j_gene: TRBJ2-5

CDR3nt: TGTGCCAGCAGTTACTCTACAGGGTATGAGCAGTTCTTC
CDR3aa: CASSYSTGYEQFF
d_gene: -
abundance: -
v_gene: TRBV6-5
j_gene: TRBJ2-1

CDR3nt: TGCGCCAGCAGCCGCGAGATTTCCACAGATACGCAGTATTTT
CDR3aa: CASSREISTDTQYF
d_gene: -
abundance: -
v_gene: TRBV4-1
j_gene: TRBJ2-3

CDR3nt: TGTGCCAGCAGCTTAAGTGCGGGCCTGCCAACCGGGGAGCTGTTTTTT
CDR3aa: CASSLSAGLPTGELFF
d_gene: -
abundance: once
v_gene: TRBV11-3
j_gene: TRBJ2-2

CDR3nt: TGTGCCAGCAGCAGAGCGGGACTAGGGGCGCCGGGCAGGCAGTACTTC
CDR3aa: CASSRAGLGAPGRQYF
d_gene: TRBD2
abundance: -
v_gene: TRBV9
j_gene: TRBJ2-7

CDR3nt: TGTGCCAGCAGCTTAGGACATGTCTACAATGAGCAGTTCTTC
CDR3aa: CASSLGHVYNEQFF
d_gene: -
abundance: -
v_gene: TRBV7-3
j_gene: TRBJ2-1

CDR3nt: TGTGCCAGCAGGGACGCGACAGGGGTCTCTTCACCCCTCCACTTT
CDR3aa: CASRDATGVSSPLHF
d_gene: TRBD1
abundance: -
v_gene: TRBV6-5
j_gene: TRBJ1-6

CDR3nt: TGTGCCAGCAGCGTAGTGGTAGCGGGCAACACCGGGGAGCTGTTTTTT
CDR3aa: CASSVVVAGNTGELFF
d_gene: TRBD2
abundance: -
v_gene: TRBV9
j_gene: TRBJ2-2

CDR3nt: TGTGCCAGCAGCCTGGGGACAGGGAAATACAATGAGCAGTTCTTC
CDR3aa: CASSLGTGKYNEQFF
d_gene: TRBD1
abundance: -
v_gene: TRBV7-9
j_gene: TRBJ2-1

CDR3nt: TGTGCCTGGAGTGGAACATATTGGTACGCTGGTTTGCAGCCCCAGCATTTT
CDR3aa: CAWSGTYWYAGLQPQHF
d_gene: -
abundance: -
v_gene: TRBV30
j_gene: TRBJ1-5

CDR3nt: TGCAGTGCTTCCCAAGAGACCCAGTACTTC
CDR3aa: CSASQETQYF
d_gene: -
abundance: -
v_gene: TRBV20-1
j_gene: TRBJ2-5

CDR3nt: TGTGCCAGTAGTCCCTCTCGACAGGGAGGTGATACGCAGTATTTT
CDR3aa: CASSPSRQGGDTQYF
d_gene: -
abundance: -
v_gene: TRBV19
j_gene: TRBJ2-3

CDR3nt: TGCGCCAGCAGCGACGGACGGGTTGATCAGCCCCAGCATTTT
CDR3aa: CASSDGRVDQPQHF
d_gene: -
abundance: -
v_gene: TRBV5-1
j_gene: TRBJ1-5

CDR3nt: TGTGCCAGCCGGGACATCGTCACTGAAGCTTTCTTT
CDR3aa: CASRDIVTEAFF
d_gene: -
abundance: -
v_gene: TRBV19
j_gene: TRBJ1-1

CDR3nt: TGTGCCAGCAGCGTAGCGGGGGGGCTCGGCTATGGCTACACCTTC
CDR3aa: CASSVAGGLGYGYTF
d_gene: -
abundance: few
v_gene: TRBV9
j_gene: TRBJ1-2

CDR3nt: TGTGCCAGCAGTGAACAAGGCAACCAAGAGACCCAGTACTTC
CDR3aa: CASSEQGNQETQYF
d_gene: -
abundance: -
v_gene: TRBV2
j_gene: TRBJ2-5

CDR3nt: TGTGCCAGCAGCCAAGAGACAGCTTGGAGGGGCCGGTGGGGAAACACCATATATTTT
CDR3aa: CASSQETAWRGRWGNTIYF
d_gene: -
abundance: once
v_gene: TRBV14
j_gene: TRBJ1-3

CDR3nt: TGCGCCAGCAGCTTGGCCGGGACCGCCCTCGGAGGAGAGCAGTACTTC
CDR3aa: CASSLAGTALGGEQYF
d_gene: -
abundance: -
v_gene: TRBV5-1
j_gene: TRBJ2-7

CDR3nt: TGTGCCAGCACCACGATACTAGCGGGAGGAGCGGAGCAGTACTTC
CDR3aa: CASTTILAGGAEQYF
d_gene: TRBD2
abundance: once
v_gene: TRBV11-2
j_gene: TRBJ2-7

CDR3nt: TGCGCCAGCAGCCAAGGAGGGTTCGAGACCCAGTACTTC
CDR3aa: CASSQGGFETQYF
d_gene: -
abundance: -
v_gene: TRBV4-1
j_gene: TRBJ2-5

CDR3nt: TGTGCCTGGAGTTCGGGACAGGGGGCGGAAGAGCAGTACTTC
CDR3aa: CAWSSGQGAEEQYF
d_gene: TRBD1
abundance: -
v_gene: TRBV30
j_gene: TRBJ2-7

CDR3nt: TGTGCCAGCAGCCTACCGGTCCGCACAGATACGCAGTATTTT
CDR3aa: CASSLPVRTDTQYF
d_gene: -
abundance: -
v_gene: TRBV28
j_gene: TRBJ2-3

CDR3nt: TGTGCCAGCAGCTCCGGGACAGGGACCATCGAGCAGTACTTC
CDR3aa: CASSSGTGTIEQYF
d_gene: TRBD1
abundance: -
v_gene: TRBV13
j_gene: TRBJ2-7

CDR3nt: TGTGCCAGCAGCTTAGCGGGACTAGCGGGAGATACGCAGTATTTT
CDR3aa: CASSLAGLAGDTQYF
d_gene: TRBD2
abundance: once
v_gene: TRBV5-5
j_gene: TRBJ2-3

CDR3nt: TGCGCCAGCAGCGTCGGGACTAGCGGCCTTCGGGTTACCGGGGAGCTGTTTTTT
CDR3aa: CASSVGTSGLRVTGELFF
d_gene: TRBD2
abundance: -
v_gene: TRBV5-1
j_gene: TRBJ2-2

CDR3nt: TGCGCCAGCAGCATAGGACTAGCGGGAGCCTACAATGAGCAGTTCTTC
CDR3aa: CASSIGLAGAYNEQFF
d_gene: TRBD2
abundance: -
v_gene: TRBV5-1
j_gene: TRBJ2-1

CDR3nt: TGTGCCAGCAACTTTGGACAGGGAGACACAGATACGCAGTATTTT
CDR3aa: CASNFGQGDTDTQYF
d_gene: TRBD1
abundance: -
v_gene: TRBV7-2
j_gene: TRBJ2-3

CDR3nt: TGTGCCAGTAGGGTGACAGGGGGCGGCACTGAAGCTTTCTTT
CDR3aa: CASRVTGGGTEAFF
d_gene: TRBD1
abundance: -
v_gene: TRBV19
j_gene: TRBJ1-1

CDR3nt: TGTGCCAGCCCTGGCGGGGCTTCTAGCACAGATACGCAGTATTTT
CDR3aa: CASPGGASSTDTQYF
d_gene: -
abundance: -
v_gene: TRBV13
j_gene: TRBJ2-3

CDR3nt: TGTGCCAGCAGTACCCGCTTGGTCTTGGGTGGCTACACCTTC
CDR3aa: CASSTRLVLGGYTF
d_gene: -
abundance: few
v_gene: TRBV28
j_gene: TRBJ1-2

CDR3nt: TGTGCCAGCAGCATGGAGGGACTAGCGGGGAATGAGCAGTTCTTC
CDR3aa: CASSMEGLAGNEQFF
d_gene: TRBD2
abundance: -
v_gene: TRBV11-3
j_gene: TRBJ2-1

CDR3nt: TGTGCCAGCAGAGCGCCAGGGGCCTCCTACGAGCAGTACTTC
CDR3aa: CASRAPGASYEQYF
d_gene: -
abundance: -
v_gene: TRBV7-2
j_gene: TRBJ2-7

CDR3nt: TGTGCCAGCAGTTTATCCGATTCGACCGGGGAGCTGTTTTTT
CDR3aa: CASSLSDSTGELFF
d_gene: -
abundance: -
v_gene: TRBV27
j_gene: TRBJ2-2